This T cell receptor beta chain was sequenced for a study of T cell responses to AZD1222 COVID-19 vaccine. Study observations and caveats: It should be noted that donors were predominantly white British and more often female, and clonal diversity was possibly underestimated. Researchers took repertoire samples only after the peak T cell response had come. Two AZD1222 doses significantly raised spike-specific TCR breadth and depth over controls.

Turning to this clone: The target antigen is unknown.

Assay used: immunoSEQ multiplex PCR; TCRdb lists only in-frame clones, some missing. This table holds tens of thousands of clones, 75% to 90% found once. V was trimmed by 5 bases and J by 1 base, leaving 17 bases between them. The CDR3 runs to 16 residues. Germline V gives CDR1 SEHNR, CDR2 FQNEAQ (reference sequence). Pooling was applied to second doses at about 4 or about 12 weeks. Specimen: peripheral blood, collected 28 days after the second AZD1222 dose. The sequence came from an adult who received the AZD1222 COVID-19 vaccine. The chain is built from TRBV7-9 and TRBJ1-1, with D perhaps TRBD1 (6 bases). In DNA, the CDR3 is TGTGCCAGCAGCGGTGTACAGGGATTGTGGAACACTGAAGCTTTCTTT. This translates into CASSGVQGLWNTEAFF.